Following are 28 T cell receptor beta chains from one sample sequenced in a study of blood T cell repertoires in COVID-19. TCRdb keeps only in-frame clones here, not all; method: immunoSEQ multiplex PCR. The top ten clones hold approximately 20% of a sample with roughly 70,000 clones, 87% of them seen once. The sample was peripheral blood. These receptors were collected from an elderly woman with acute or convalescent COVID-19.

This clone was picked up one time. One end of the junction is discordant with germline, which a read error may explain. The rearrangement uses TRBV14 and TRBJ1-2; D gene uncertain. This CDR3 comprises 12 residues. Germline lookup yields CDR1 SGHDN and CDR2 FVKESK. The CDR3 nucleotides are TGTGCCAGCAGCCAAGAAAACGGGTCAGCAAGTTTC. This codes for CASSQENGSASF.

The V gene is TRBV19, the J gene TRBJ2-7; D unresolved. The germline CDR1 and CDR2 sequences are LNHDA and SQIVND (reference sequence). Deletions cut 0 bases from V and 3 bases from J, with 6 bases between. The CDR3 is made up of 13 amino acids. The CDR3 reads CASSIDLVYEQYF. The CDR3 DNA follows: TGTGCCAGTAGTATAGATCTCGTCTACGAGCAGTACTTC. Full variable domain (outside the CDR3, taken from reference TRBV19 and TRBJ2-7): DGGITQSPKYLFRKEGQNVTLSCEQNLNHDAMYWYRQDPGQGLRLIYYSQIVNDFQKGDIAEGYSVSREKKESFPLTVTSAQKNPTAFYLCASSIDLVYEQYFGPGTRLTVT.

The rearrangement uses TRBV9 and TRBJ2-1, with TRBD2 matching over 10 bases. CDR1 is SGDLS and CDR2 is YYNGEE in the germline V gene. V trimming: 0 bases; J trimming: 6 bases; junction bases outside the gene matches: 3. The CDR3 length is 15 residues. The CDR3 region is CASSVGEREGNEQFF. CDR3 DNA sequence: TGTGCCAGCAGCGTAGGGGAGCGGGAGGGCAATGAGCAGTTCTTC.

The chain carries TRBV5-1 and TRBJ1-5, with D possibly being TRBD1 (5 bases). Germline V gene sequence: CDR1 SGHRS, CDR2 YFSETQ. This CDR3 region has 14 residues. V lost 0 bases and J 11 bases, leaving 15 bases between the germline ends. The DNA of the CDR3 is TGCGCCAGCAGCTTGGACGGAGTTCCGGGGGCCCAGCATTTT. It codes for CASSLDGVPGAQHF.

The chain uses TRBV18 and TRBJ1-2; 8 nucleotides agree with TRBD1. V trimming: 6 bases; J trimming: 0 bases; junction bases outside the gene matches: 3. This CDR3 has 14 residues. Germline assignment: CDR1 KGHSH and CDR2 LQKENI. The CDR3, as DNA: TGTGCCAGCTCCCCGACAGGGGCTAACTATGGCTACACCTTC. Translated, it gives CASSPTGANYGYTF.

The chain carries TRBV13 and TRBJ2-5; D is perhaps TRBD2 (5 bases). This CDR3 has 13 residues. The V gene lost 8 bases and the J gene lost 7 bases, with 17 bases spanning the gap. Germline V gene sequence: CDR1 PRHDT, CDR2 FYEKMQ (reference sequence). DNA for the CDR3: TGTGCCAGCGCACTATCTAGCATTGGGACCCAGTACTTC. Translation: CASALSSIGTQYF. Based on the CDR3 plus reference TRBV13 and TRBJ2-5, the full variable domain is AAGVIQSPRHLIKEKRETATLKCYPIPRHDTVYWYQQGPGQDPQFLISFYEKMQSDKGSIPDRFSAQQFSDYHSELNMSSLELGDSALYFCASALSSIGTQYFGPGTRLLVL.

V usage is TRBV2 and J usage is TRBJ1-1; D gene uncertain. In germline, CDR1 is SNHLY, CDR2 FYNNEI. The CDR3 runs to 11 residues. V was clipped by 7 bases and J by 3 bases, with 6 bases between them. The CDR3 DNA reads as TGTGCCAGCACGGGAGACACTGAAGCTTTCTTT. This translates into CASTGDTEAFF.

This sequence joins TRBV3-1 (or the pseudogene TRBV3-2) and TRBJ2-5; 9 bases map to TRBD2. The germline CDR1 and CDR2 sequences are LGHDT and YNNKEL (reference sequence). This CDR3 has 14 residues. Unmatched junction bases numbered 1, after V lost 4 bases and J lost 1 base. CDR3: CASSRSGGQETQYF. CDR3 nucleotide sequence: TGTGCCAGCAGCCGTAGCGGGGGCCAAGAGACCCAGTACTTC.

The V call is TRBV28, the J call TRBJ2-3, with TRBD1 matching over 8 bases. Germline values: CDR1 MDHEN, CDR2 SYDVKM. J was trimmed by 1 base and V by 2 bases; bases with no gene match: 2. The CDR3 sequence is 15 residues long. This CDR3 reads CASSLGGQGTDTQYF. CDR3 nucleotide sequence: TGTGCCAGCAGTTTAGGGGGACAGGGCACAGATACGCAGTATTTT.

The chain carries TRBV14 and TRBJ1-1, with TRBD1 as a possible D gene (5 bases). The CDR3 is made up of 15 amino acids. The V and J ends lost 5 bases and 4 bases respectively, with 17 bases between them. Germline CDR1 SGHDN, CDR2 FVKESK. CDR3 in amino acids: CASSGHIGGGTEAFF. CDR3 DNA sequence: TGTGCCAGCAGCGGACACATCGGGGGAGGCACTGAAGCTTTCTTT.

The gene calls are TRBV4-2 and TRBJ2-1; 11 nucleotides agree with TRBD2. With V trimmed by 3 bases and J by 8 bases, 12 bases remained unmatched. The germline V gene has CDR1 LGHNA and CDR2 YNFKEQ. CDR3 length: 17 amino acids. CDR3 nucleotides: TGTGCCAGCAGCCACCGGGGTAGCGGGGGGGCTACGGATGAGCAGTTCTTC. This translates into CASSHRGSGGATDEQFF.

The chain has TRBV6-4 and TRBJ2-1, with D possibly matching TRBD2 (6 bases). The length of the CDR3 is 16 residues. Looked up from germline, CDR1 is MRHNA and CDR2 is SNTAGT. V lost 3 bases and J lost 5, with 17 bases in between. CDR3 sequence reads: CASSEEGLLRNNEQFF. The CDR3 nucleotides read TGTGCCAGCAGTGAGGAGGGGCTCCTCCGAAACAATGAGCAGTTCTTC.

The CDR3 DNA sequence: TGTGCCAGCAGTGCCGCGGAGGGCGAGCAGTACTTC. Its translation is CASSAAEGEQYF. The chain carries TRBV11-1 and TRBJ2-7; perhaps TRBD2 as D (6 bases). CDR3 length: 12 residues. Germline CDR1 reads SGHAT; CDR2 reads FQDESV (reference sequence). V was shortened by 6 bases and J by 6 bases, with 12 bases between the two germline ends. Full variable domain (outside the CDR3, taken from reference TRBV11-1 and TRBJ2-7): EAEVAQSPRYKITEKSQAVAFWCDPISGHATLYWYRQILGQGPELLVQFQDESVVDDSQLPKDRFSAERLKGVDSTLKIQPAELGDSAMYLCASSAAEGEQYFGPGTRLTVT.

J is TRBJ2-1 and V is TRBV6-5; no definite D call. Looked up from germline, CDR1 is MNHEY and CDR2 is SVGAGI. The CDR3 spans 14 residues. V dropped 5 bases and J dropped 8 bases, with 16 bases sitting between them. CDR3 sequence reads: CASSITWAADEQFF. The CDR3, as DNA: TGTGCCAGCAGTATCACTTGGGCTGCAGATGAGCAGTTCTTC.

The V and J genes are TRBV3-1 (or the pseudogene TRBV3-2) and TRBJ1-5; 8 nucleotides agree with TRBD1. The trim removed 3 bases at V and 6 bases at J, leaving 7 bases unmatched. Germline V lookup: CDR1 LGHDT, CDR2 YNNKEL (reference sequence). The CDR3 has 15 residues. The CDR3 DNA sequence: TGTGCCAGCAGCCAGACAGGGGCCGGGGGTCAGCCCCAGCATTTT. As protein: CASSQTGAGGQPQHF.

This chain uses TRBV6-2 or TRBV6-3 with TRBJ2-1; 7 bases line up with TRBD2. The CDR3 totals 17 residues. Germline lookup yields CDR1 MNHEY and CDR2 SVGEGT. V gave up 2 bases and J gave up 8 bases; unmatched junction bases: 15. The CDR3 is CASSYRVTGLGGYEQFF. Here the CDR3 DNA reads TGTGCCAGCAGTTACCGGGTAACGGGCTTGGGGGGGTATGAGCAGTTCTTC.

V usage is TRBV10-2 and J usage is TRBJ1-2; D may be TRBD1 (5 bases). The germline V and J ends were trimmed by 0 bases and 6 bases, with 14 bases remaining between them. The germline V gene encodes CDR1 WSHSY and CDR2 SAAADI. This CDR3 has 15 amino acids. The CDR3, as DNA: TGCGCCAGCAGTGAGTCCCTGGGACTTTGGAATGGCTACACCTTC. This codes for CASSESLGLWNGYTF.

As concerns this clone: An end of the junction differs from the germline gene, which may be a read error. The chain recombines TRBV2 with TRBJ1-4, with a weak D call TRBD1 (5 bases). This CDR3 region has 14 residues. CDR1 is SNHLY, CDR2 FYNNEI, per germline. The CDR3 nucleotides are TGTGCCAGCACCAAGGGGCTGATGAATGAAAAGCTGTTTTTT. The encoded protein is CASTKGLMNEKLFF. Together with reference TRBV2 and TRBJ1-4, the CDR3 gives the full variable domain: EPEVTQTPSHQVTQMGQEVILRCVPISNHLYFYWYRQILGQKVEFLVSFYNNEISEKSEIFDDQFSVERPDGSNFTLKIRSTKLEDSAMYFCASTKGLMNEKLFFGSGTQLSVL.

This sequence joins TRBV5-6 and TRBJ2-1; 7 nucleotides align to TRBD2. The CDR3 is made up of 14 amino acids. The germline V gene encodes CDR1 SGHDT and CDR2 YYEEEE. V gave up 10 bases and J gave up 8 bases; unmatched junction bases: 15. This CDR3 reads CAGDSGPEGDEQFF. In DNA form, the CDR3 reads TGTGCCGGGGATAGCGGGCCAGAGGGCGATGAGCAGTTCTTC.

The rearrangement joins TRBV5-1 to TRBJ2-1; no definite D call. V lost 4 bases and J 9 bases, leaving 14 bases between the germline ends. The CDR3 length is 13 residues. CDR1 and CDR2 from the germline V gene are SGHRS and YFSETQ. The CDR3 reads CASSPELVGEQFF. CDR3 nucleotide sequence: TGCGCCAGCAGCCCGGAGTTAGTGGGTGAGCAGTTCTTC.

V is TRBV4-1 and J is TRBJ2-2; 13 bases agree with TRBD2. The CDR3 extends over 17 amino acids. Per the germline V gene, CDR1 is MGHRA and CDR2 is YSYEKL. V lost 2 bases and J lost 6; bases outside the gene matches: 6. The CDR3 nucleotides are TGCGCCAGCAGCCAACGGACTAGCGGGGGTGGCCCCGGGGAGCTGTTTTTT. It codes for CASSQRTSGGGPGELFF.

The V gene is TRBV14, the J gene TRBJ1-1, with 7 bases fitting TRBD1. This CDR3 has 18 amino acids. V was pared by 0 bases and J by 3 bases, with 13 bases of the junction left unmatched. CDR1 is SGHDN, CDR2 FVKESK, per germline. This chain's CDR3 is CASSQDRWQPGGHTEAFF. The CDR3 DNA reads TGTGCCAGCAGCCAAGATAGGTGGCAGCCAGGGGGGCACACTGAAGCTTTCTTT.

The chain is built from TRBV19 and TRBJ1-2; TRBD1 agrees at 8 bases. V shed 8 bases and J 7 bases; nucleotides not matched to a gene: 9. This CDR3 is 13 amino acids long. The germline V gene encodes CDR1 LNHDA and CDR2 SQIVND (reference sequence). CDR3 region: CASAGQVRGGYTF. The DNA of the CDR3 is TGTGCCAGTGCGGGACAGGTACGCGGTGGCTACACCTTC.

V usage is TRBV28 and J usage is TRBJ2-3, with 12 bases fitting TRBD2. V lost 4 bases and J lost 2; bases outside the gene matches: 4. The CDR3 is 16 residues long. Germline V gene sequence: CDR1 MDHEN, CDR2 SYDVKM. The CDR3 here is CASSSLAGGYTDTQYF. For the CDR3, the DNA is TGTGCCAGCAGTTCTCTAGCGGGAGGGTACACAGATACGCAGTATTTT.

The chain employs TRBV19 and TRBJ1-5, with D possibly matching TRBD1 (6 bases). V lost 4 bases and J lost 1, with 14 bases in between. The CDR3 consists of 16 residues. CDR1 is LNHDA and CDR2 is SQIVND in the germline V gene (reference sequence). For the CDR3, the DNA is TGTGCCAGTAGTACCTCCCAGGGGAGAAGCAATCAGCCCCAGCATTTT. Amino acid sequence: CASSTSQGRSNQPQHF.

The V gene is TRBV27, the J gene TRBJ1-2; D might be TRBD1 (6 bases). This CDR3 is built from 17 residues. CDR1 and CDR2 from the germline V gene are MNHEY and SMNVEV (reference sequence). With 0 bases removed from V and 4 bases from J, the gap between germline ends came to 18 bases. As DNA, the CDR3 is TGTGCCAGCAGTTTATCTATAGCCAGGGGCGCAGGCTATGGCTACACCTTC. It yields the protein CASSLSIARGAGYGYTF.

Worth noting for this clone: The same CDR3 arises from other DNA sequences in this sample as well. V is TRBV29-1 and J is TRBJ2-7, with a weak D call TRBD2 (5 bases). Germline-derived CDR1 and CDR2 are SQVTM and ANQGSEA. This CDR3 spans 13 amino acids. Trimming pared 1 base from V and 2 bases from J, leaving 9 bases between. The DNA of the CDR3 is TGCAGCGTTGAAGGGACCGGGGCCTACGAGCAGTACTTC. This gives the protein CSVEGTGAYEQYF.

V is TRBV5-1 and J is TRBJ2-1, with 11 bases lining up with TRBD1. The CDR3 sequence is 16 residues long. CDR1 and CDR2 (germline): SGHRS, YFSETQ. Trimming at V came to 4 bases and at J to 4 bases, leaving 7 bases not matched to a gene. Written as DNA, the CDR3 is TGCGCCAGCAGCAATATTGGGACAGGGGGGTACAATGAGCAGTTCTTC. Its translation: CASSNIGTGGYNEQFF.